This T cell receptor beta chain was observed in a study of graft-versus-host responses after intestinal transplantation. Profiling relied on immunoSEQ multiplex PCR, and the TCRdb table lists in-frame clones only, not all of them. The data contain some 48,000 clones, roughly 83% of them singletons. CDR3 size: 15 residues. V lost 4 bases to trimming and J lost 8 bases; unmatched junction nucleotides: 11. The V gene's germline CDR1 is LNHDA and CDR2 SQIVND (reference sequence). Regarding this clone: Antigen: not known.

The chain joins TRBV19 to TRBJ2-1; 7 bases agree with TRBD2. The receptor was derived from a human donor who was the organ donor for an intestinal transplant. The source material was unstimulated CD4+ T cells sorted from spleen or lymph node cells, sampled before transplant. The CDR3 coding sequence is TGTGCCAGTAGTAGGCGGCGGGAGTTAACGGATGAGCAGTTCTTC. This codes for CASSRRRELTDEQFF.